Listed below are T cell receptor beta chains from one sample, sequenced in a study of human T cells and chemical hapten exposure. Each CDR3 protein gets one entry after TCRdb re-called the RACE reads with MiXCR. The table lists 55,000 to 80,000 distinct CDR3 sequences, approximately 10% of them singletons. Sequences were derived from whole blood, sampled in connection with sensitization to the hapten diphenylcyclopropenone (DPC). The receptor source for this set is a young woman with alopecia areata. Some clones in this sample may be carry-over from other donors' samples. Each CDR3 is given with its conserved first and last residue. Size is omitted from some rows. Given values are once, few, many or a class for expanded clones.

cdr3_aa	v_call	j_call	clone_size
CASSSKGPDQPQHF	TRBV5-1	TRBJ1-5	many
CASSLGAGAVTEAFF	TRBV12-3/TRBV12-4	TRBJ1-1	few
CSVGQGGGYTF	TRBV29-1	TRBJ1-2	few
CRAAGGLAGTDTQYF	TRBV20-1	TRBJ2-3	few
CSGSGRAGTDTQYF	TRBV29-1	TRBJ2-3	many
CASSPRPFSPDTQYF	TRBV7-8	TRBJ2-3	.
CAISVAGYNEQYF	TRBV10-3	TRBJ2-7	few
CASSTGTRLTPQHF	TRBV7-9	TRBJ1-5	few
CATSPTAPRETQYF	TRBV15	TRBJ2-5	few
CASSQDRGGRETQYF	TRBV4-3	TRBJ2-5	many
CASSLVATGYQNQPQHF	TRBV7-8	TRBJ1-5	few
CSVYGANYGYTF	TRBV29-1	TRBJ1-2	few
CASSQMRGHTIYF	TRBV3-1	TRBJ1-3	.
CSARVSGYFDTGELFF	TRBV20-1	TRBJ2-2	few
CASSQGRGAYEQYF	TRBV4-2	TRBJ2-7	few
CASSQVIGTGTSGANVLTF	TRBV4-2	TRBJ2-6	many
CASSYSGDPNSGNTIYF	TRBV6-5	TRBJ1-3	many
CSASPSASSTDTQYF	TRBV20-1	TRBJ2-3	.
CAWSGLIAGPYNEQFF	TRBV30	TRBJ2-1	many
CAIRLSSGYGYTF	TRBV10-3	TRBJ1-2	.
CASSPPGGAPSYNEQFF	TRBV18	TRBJ2-1	few
CASSLAFGRSTDTQYF	TRBV5-1	TRBJ2-3	many
CASSLGGPGTDTQYF	TRBV7-7	TRBJ2-3	many
CASSPPGRETQYF	TRBV18	TRBJ2-5	.
CSARAASLPWDNEQFF	TRBV20-1	TRBJ2-1	many
CATESSYNSPLHF	TRBV28	TRBJ1-6	.
CASSRTISYNEQFF	TRBV7-9	TRBJ2-1	.
CASAPGTGENQPQHF	TRBV3-1	TRBJ1-5	few
CASSSGPRSLTNYGYTF	TRBV7-2	TRBJ1-2	many
CASSQLSGEGTEAFF	TRBV4-1	TRBJ1-1	.